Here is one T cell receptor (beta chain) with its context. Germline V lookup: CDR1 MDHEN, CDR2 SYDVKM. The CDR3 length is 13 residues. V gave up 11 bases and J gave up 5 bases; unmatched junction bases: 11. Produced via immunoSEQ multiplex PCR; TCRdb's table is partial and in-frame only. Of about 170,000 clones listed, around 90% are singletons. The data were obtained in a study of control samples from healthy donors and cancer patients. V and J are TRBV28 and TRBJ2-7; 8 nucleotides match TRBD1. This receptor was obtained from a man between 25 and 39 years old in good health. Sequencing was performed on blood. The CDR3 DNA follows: TGTGCCGGCGGCGTCAGGGGGCGCCACGAGCAGTACTTC. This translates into CAGGVRGRHEQYF.